One sample yielded the 18 T cell receptor beta chains listed below, sequenced in a study of CD8 T cells in Susac syndrome. With random hexamers, 0.5 to 1 ug RNA was reverse transcribed. One entry per CDR3 protein, called by TCRdb with MiXCR from the immunoSEQ multiplex PCR reads. Of 250,000 to 300,000 distinct CDR3 sequences detected, more than 75% appear once; the ten largest clones hold around 0.12%. Sequenced material: CD8+ T cells from PBMCs. The receptors derive from a human donor with multiple sclerosis.

The chain joins TRBV7-9 to TRBJ2-7; D perhaps matches TRBD1 (6 bases). This CDR3 is built from 13 residues. With 6 bases removed from V and 1 base from J, the gap between germline ends came to 10 bases. Germline assignment: CDR1 SEHNR and CDR2 FQNEAQ (reference sequence). Here the CDR3 DNA reads TGTGCCAGCAGACCCGGGACATCCTACGAGCAGTACTTC. Protein product: CASRPGTSYEQYF. The full variable domain, completed using reference TRBV7-9 and TRBJ2-7, is DTGVSQNPRHKITKRGQNVTFRCDPISEHNRLYWYRQTLGQGPEFLTYFQNEAQLEKSRLLSDRFSAERPKGSFSTLEIQRTEQGDSAMYLCASRPGTSYEQYFGPGTRLTVT.

The chain couples TRBV2 to TRBJ2-1; 10 nucleotides align to TRBD2. Germline CDR1 is SNHLY and CDR2 is FYNNEI. CDR3 length equals 15 residues. With 3 bases clipped from V and 8 bases from J, the junction kept 7 bases outside the gene matches. The chain's CDR3 is CASSDSGRAVDEQFF. CDR3 DNA: TGTGCCAGCAGTGACAGCGGGAGGGCCGTCGATGAGCAGTTCTTC.

The V call is TRBV25-1, the J call TRBJ1-2; 7 bases agree with TRBD1. The junction had 12 bases not matched to a gene; V was cut back by 8 bases and J by 6 bases. This CDR3 comprises 14 residues. Per germline, CDR1 MGHDK and CDR2 SYGVNS. The CDR3 spells CASVEKGARDGYTF. Written as DNA, the CDR3 is TGTGCCAGCGTTGAAAAGGGGGCACGAGATGGCTACACCTTC.

There are a few counts of this clonotype. The rearrangement links TRBV13 to TRBJ2-5, with D maybe TRBD2 (5 bases). CDR1 and CDR2 (germline): PRHDT, FYEKMQ (reference sequence). There are 15 residues in the CDR3. V lost 2 bases and J lost 5, with 15 bases in between. Here the CDR3 DNA reads TGTGCCAGCAGCTTAAGTCCCAGAGGCGGGGAGACCCAGTACTTC. It is translated as CASSLSPRGGETQYF.

This chain joins TRBV11-2 and TRBJ2-7; D is unclear. The germline gives CDR1 SGHAT, CDR2 FQNNGV. Trimming removed 0 bases at V and 2 bases at J, with 5 bases between. The CDR3 consists of 13 residues. The CDR3 DNA follows: TGTGCCAGCAGCTTAGAGGACCCCTACGAGCAGTACTTC. It specifies CASSLEDPYEQYF.

The J gene is TRBJ1-5, the V gene TRBV15; possibly TRBD1 for D (6 bases). The CDR3 consists of 16 residues. Germline CDR1 is LNHNV and CDR2 is YYDKDF (reference sequence). Trimming took 1 base from V and 4 from J, leaving 14 bases between them. CDR3 DNA sequence: TGTGCCACCAGCAGAGCCGGGACAAAAGGTAATCAGCCCCAGCATTTT. It is translated as CATSRAGTKGNQPQHF.

As to this clonotype: The junction differs from germline at one of its ends, possibly a read error. The V call is TRBV5-4, the J call TRBJ2-5, with TRBD2 matching over 7 bases. CDR3 length: 16 residues. Germline CDR1 reads SGHNT; CDR2 reads YYREEE (reference sequence). The CDR3: CANSLRRERRGETQYF. CDR3 bases: TGTGCCAACAGCTTGAGGCGGGAGAGGAGAGGGGAGACCCAGTACTTC.

The chain recombines TRBV7-3 with TRBJ2-1; no clear D gene. Trimming removed 2 bases from V and 5 bases from J, with 16 bases in between. The CDR3 is 16 amino acids. CDR1 and CDR2 (germline): SGHTA, FQGTGA. The CDR3 loop is CASSLVQQGRHNEQFF. CDR3 DNA sequence: TGTGCCAGCAGCTTAGTTCAGCAAGGACGCCACAATGAGCAGTTCTTC. Full variable domain (remainder filled in from reference TRBV7-3 and TRBJ2-1): GAGVSQTPSNKVTEKGKYVELRCDPISGHTALYWYRQSLGQGPEFLIYFQGTGAADDSGLPNDRFFAVRPEGSVSTLKIQRTERGDSAVYLCASSLVQQGRHNEQFFGPGTRLTVL.

The rearrangement uses TRBV11-3 and TRBJ2-2; D perhaps matches TRBD2 (5 bases). Deletions cut 5 bases from V and 0 bases from J, with 10 bases between. The CDR3 runs to 15 residues. The germline gives CDR1 SGHNT, CDR2 YENEEA. CDR3 residues: CASSRRGTNTGELFF. CDR3 nucleotides: TGTGCCAGCAGCCGCCGGGGTACGAACACCGGGGAGCTGTTTTTT.

The chain combines TRBV4-1 with TRBJ2-2; 8 positions agree with TRBD2. Germline V gene sequence: CDR1 MGHRA, CDR2 YSYEKL. Unmatched junction bases numbered 2, after V lost 4 bases and J lost 1 base. The CDR3 covers 15 residues. The CDR3 protein is CASSPLAENTGELFF. In DNA form, the CDR3 reads TGCGCCAGCAGCCCACTAGCGGAGAACACCGGGGAGCTGTTTTTT.

The V and J genes are TRBV27 and TRBJ2-7; 8 bases are shared with TRBD2. V trimming: 5 bases; J trimming: 5 bases; junction bases outside the gene matches: 11. Germline V lookup: CDR1 MNHEY, CDR2 SMNVEV (reference sequence). The CDR3 extends over 15 amino acids. In DNA, the CDR3 is TGTGCCAGCAGTCCCGGCGGGGGGCGCTTTCACGAGCAGTACTTC. This translates into CASSPGGGRFHEQYF.

V gene TRBV25-1 combines with J gene TRBJ2-5; D perhaps matches TRBD1 (6 bases). Germline CDR1 is MGHDK and CDR2 is SYGVNS. CDR3 length equals 13 residues. Trimming stripped 2 bases from V and 4 bases from J, with 8 bases between. CDR3 loop: CASSEIGGETQYF. The CDR3 DNA sequence: TGTGCCAGCAGTGAAATAGGGGGAGAGACCCAGTACTTC.

The rearrangement joins TRBV6-1 to TRBJ1-2; weak D call: TRBD1 (5 bases). The V end lost 0 bases, the J end lost 2 bases, and 10 bases lay between the germline ends. CDR1 and CDR2 from the germline V gene are MNHNS and SASEGT. The CDR3 sequence is 15 residues long. CDR3 residues: CASSEALGGNYGYTF. The CDR3 DNA reads TGTGCCAGCAGTGAAGCGCTGGGGGGGAACTATGGCTACACCTTC.

The chain couples TRBV7-8 to TRBJ2-1, with 14 bases matching TRBD2. The CDR3 spans 15 residues. Germline values: CDR1 SGHVS, CDR2 FQNEAQ. J lost 7 bases, V lost 3 bases, and 2 bases had no gene match. The CDR3 loop is CASSFGTSGGNEQFF. In nucleotides, the CDR3 is TGTGCCAGCAGCTTTGGGACTAGCGGGGGTAATGAGCAGTTCTTC.

This clonotype came up a few times. V is TRBV5-1 and J is TRBJ2-7; 11 bases agree with TRBD2. The CDR3 is made up of 14 amino acids. The germline V gene has CDR1 SGHRS and CDR2 YFSETQ. Unmatched junction bases numbered 5, after V lost 5 bases and J lost 4 bases. CDR3 DNA sequence: TGCGCCAGCAGGACTAGCGGGAAAGGATACGAGCAGTACTTC. Amino acids: CASRTSGKGYEQYF.

This clonotype has just one count. This chain links TRBV25-1 with TRBJ2-5; 12 nucleotides match TRBD2. V gave up 7 bases and J gave up 1 base; unmatched junction bases: 4. Germline CDR1 reads MGHDK; CDR2 reads SYGVNS. The CDR3 sequence is 15 residues long. In nucleotides, the CDR3 is TGTGCCAGCAAACTAGCGGGAGGACCCCAAGAGACCCAGTACTTC. Translating it yields CASKLAGGPQETQYF.

V usage is TRBV27 and J usage is TRBJ2-7, with TRBD1 identical over 7 bases. Germline V CDR1 and CDR2: MNHEY, SMNVEV (reference sequence). This CDR3 is built from 14 residues. The ends lost 5 bases at V and 1 base at J; junction bases unmatched: 5. CDR3 sequence reads: CASSRSRGSYEQYF. In nucleotides, the CDR3 is TGTGCCAGCAGTCGGAGCAGGGGGTCCTACGAGCAGTACTTC.

This sequence joins TRBV27 and TRBJ2-3; TRBD1 matches at 9 bases. CDR1 and CDR2 from the germline V gene are MNHEY and SMNVEV (reference sequence). CDR3 size: 19 residues. V was clipped by 7 bases and J by 2 bases; unmatched bases: 19. CDR3 in DNA: TGTGCCAGCAATCCGACAGGGGGAGCGGGTGGGGGCCCCACAGATACGCAGTATTTT. As protein: CASNPTGGAGGGPTDTQYF.